These 28 T cell receptor beta chains were all obtained from the same sample, sequenced in a study of T cell responses to AZD1222 COVID-19 vaccine. Some clones are missing from TCRdb's copy, which holds only in-frame ones; the method was immunoSEQ multiplex PCR. This sample has more than 150,000 clones; 85% to 95% occur once, and the top ten carry roughly a tenth. The starting material was peripheral blood, obtained on day 0 of AZD1222 vaccination. These receptors all stem from an adult in good health.

The chain links TRBV19 to TRBJ1-2; TRBD1 might be the D (6 bases). Germline lookup yields CDR1 LNHDA and CDR2 SQIVND (reference sequence). The CDR3 contains 16 residues. V lost 5 bases and J lost 2, with 18 bases in between. In nucleotides, the CDR3 is TGTGCCAGTAGTGATCAAGGGACACAGCCAAACTATGGCTACACCTTC. Translating it yields CASSDQGTQPNYGYTF.

This sequence joins TRBV3-1 (or the pseudogene TRBV3-2) and TRBJ1-2, with unresolved D. This CDR3 spans 14 amino acids. The germline V and J ends were trimmed by 1 base and 5 bases, with 11 bases remaining between them. Germline V gene lookup returns CDR1 LGHDT and CDR2 YNNKEL (reference sequence). The CDR3 region is CASSQGWGGYGYTF. The CDR3 bases are TGTGCCAGCAGCCAAGGCTGGGGTGGGTATGGCTACACCTTC.

The chain couples TRBV29-1 to TRBJ1-1; TRBD1 matches at 7 bases. J lost 5 bases, V lost 7 bases, and 10 bases had no gene match. The CDR3 consists of 13 residues. Germline lookup yields CDR1 SQVTM and CDR2 ANQGSEA. The CDR3 reads CSAARDSRTEAFF. CDR3 DNA: TGCAGCGCCGCCAGGGACAGTCGGACTGAAGCTTTCTTT. The full variable domain, rest sourced from reference TRBV29-1 and TRBJ1-1, is SAVISQKPSRDICQRGTSLTIQCQVDSQVTMMFWYRQQPGQSLTLIATANQGSEATYESGFVIDKFPISRPNLTFSTLTVSNMSPEDSSIYLCSAARDSRTEAFFGQGTRLTVV.

The chain joins TRBV24-1 to TRBJ2-3; unclear D gene. The CDR3 is 17 residues long. The V and J ends lost 3 bases and 1 base respectively, with 16 bases between them. Per germline, CDR1 KGHDR and CDR2 SFDVKD. The CDR3 reads CATSDPESKGGTDTQYF. The CDR3 nucleotides read TGTGCCACCAGTGATCCAGAATCAAAAGGTGGCACAGATACGCAGTATTTT.

The V call is TRBV5-8, the J call TRBJ2-5; 14 bases agree with TRBD2. The germline V gene encodes CDR1 SGHTS and CDR2 YDEGEE. The junction had 5 bases not matched to a gene; V was cut back by 2 bases and J by 5 bases. This CDR3 is built from 16 residues. CDR3 sequence: CASSFGLAGGLETQYF. Written as DNA, the CDR3 is TGTGCCAGCAGCTTCGGACTAGCGGGGGGCTTGGAGACCCAGTACTTC.

CDR3 sequence: CASSDSRLAGSTDTQYF. CDR3 DNA sequence: TGTGCCAGCAGCGACTCCAGACTAGCGGGGAGCACAGATACGCAGTATTTT. The chain uses TRBV2 and TRBJ2-3; TRBD2 aligns across 11 bases. CDR1 and CDR2 (germline): SNHLY, FYNNEI. The CDR3 covers 17 residues. Trimming at V came to 6 bases and at J to 0 bases, leaving 8 bases not matched to a gene.

This chain links TRBV3-1 (or the pseudogene TRBV3-2) with TRBJ1-4; D unresolved. Germline CDR1 reads LGHDT; CDR2 reads YNNKEL (reference sequence). This CDR3 is built from 17 residues. The V gene lost 0 bases and the J gene lost 0 bases, with 11 bases spanning the gap. CDR3 nucleotides: TGTGCCAGCAGCCAAGATCAGGCCGTTGCAACTAATGAAAAACTGTTTTTT. The encoded protein is CASSQDQAVATNEKLFF.

This clone was recorded once. The rearrangement links TRBV18 to TRBJ2-1; 11 positions match TRBD2. The V and J ends lost 6 bases and 4 bases, in that order; junction bases with no gene match: 8. The V gene's germline CDR1 is KGHSH and CDR2 LQKENI. The CDR3 loop spans 16 amino acids. CDR3 sequence reads: CASSPRGLAEYNEQFF. CDR3 DNA sequence: TGTGCCAGCTCCCCAAGGGGACTAGCGGAGTACAATGAGCAGTTCTTC.

This clone was counted a single time. The chain uses TRBV18 and TRBJ2-2; D remains unclear. Germline V gene sequence: CDR1 KGHSH, CDR2 LQKENI. The CDR3 has 13 residues. Trimming cost V 1 base and J 1 base, with 1 base left between them. The CDR3 reads CASSPLNTGELFF. The CDR3 region has the DNA TGTGCCAGCTCACCACTGAACACCGGGGAGCTGTTTTTT.

The chain employs TRBV6-4 and TRBJ2-5; TRBD2 is a possible D gene (6 bases). Trimming cost V 3 bases and J 5 bases, with 10 bases left between them. Germline CDR1 and CDR2: MRHNA and SNTAGT. CDR3 length: 13 residues. In nucleotides, the CDR3 is TGTGCCAGCAGTGAAACTAGCTACGAGACCCAGTACTTC. Encoded protein: CASSETSYETQYF.

The V gene is TRBV19, the J gene TRBJ2-1; a possible D gene is TRBD2 (6 bases). The germline CDR1 and CDR2 sequences are LNHDA and SQIVND (reference sequence). The CDR3 covers 16 residues. V was pared by 7 bases and J by 0 bases, with 16 bases between. CDR3 amino acids: CASTQLAGSSYNEQFF. DNA of the CDR3: TGTGCCAGTACCCAACTCGCGGGAAGCTCCTACAATGAGCAGTTCTTC.

The chain carries TRBV7-2 and TRBJ1-4, with no clear D. The V end lost 2 bases, the J end lost 7 bases, and 11 bases lay between the germline ends. The length of the CDR3 is 14 residues. The germline V gene has CDR1 SGHTA and CDR2 FQGNSA. The CDR3 loop reads CASSLRTGGEKLFF. The CDR3 DNA reads as TGTGCCAGCAGCTTAAGGACCGGAGGTGAAAAACTGTTTTTT. Complete variable domain (other parts from reference TRBV7-2 and TRBJ1-4): GAGVSQSPSNKVTEKGKDVELRCDPISGHTALYWYRQSLGQGLEFLIYFQGNSAPDKSGLPSDRFSAERTGGSVSTLTIQRTQQEDSAVYLCASSLRTGGEKLFFGSGTQLSVL.

The chain carries TRBV7-2 and TRBJ1-2; D is uncertain. V shed 0 bases and J shed 4 bases, with 6 bases lying between them. Per the germline V gene, CDR1 is SGHTA and CDR2 is FQGNSA. The CDR3 consists of 13 residues. The DNA for the CDR3 is TGTGCCAGCAGCTTAGCGGGTTTCTATGGCTACACCTTC. Protein sequence: CASSLAGFYGYTF.

This sequence joins TRBV30 and TRBJ1-5; D possibly corresponds to TRBD1 (5 bases). The V end was cut by 4 bases, the J end by 2 bases, with 9 bases between. CDR1 is GTSNPN and CDR2 is SVGIG in the germline V gene (reference sequence). The CDR3 sequence is 13 residues long. CDR3 in DNA: TGTGCCTGGACCTCGGGGCGCAATCAGCCCCAGCATTTT. Residues: CAWTSGRNQPQHF.

CDR3 DNA sequence: TGTGCCACCAGTGATTTTGGTCGGTCAGAATATAGCAATCAGCCCCAGCATTTT. Protein: CATSDFGRSEYSNQPQHF. The chain couples TRBV24-1 to TRBJ1-5; D unclear. Per the germline V gene, CDR1 is KGHDR and CDR2 is SFDVKD. The CDR3 has 18 residues. V dropped 1 base and J dropped 0 bases, with 15 bases sitting between them.

The chain carries TRBV6-5 and TRBJ2-1; no clear D gene. Looked up from germline, CDR1 is MNHEY and CDR2 is SVGAGI. The CDR3 loop spans 12 amino acids. V was cut by 4 bases and J by 10 bases, with 11 bases left in between. The CDR3 nucleotides read TGTGCCAGCAGTTTAAGACCCGGAGAGCAGTTCTTC. Residues: CASSLRPGEQFF.

Only a few counts were recorded for this clone. This chain joins TRBV28 and TRBJ1-1; D is ambiguous. This CDR3 contains 15 residues. CDR1 and CDR2 (germline): MDHEN, SYDVKM. The V end lost 5 bases, the J end lost 6 bases, and 19 bases lay between the germline ends. CDR3 sequence: CASSLPVSSRSEAFF. CDR3 sequence (DNA): TGTGCCAGCAGTCTGCCCGTGTCGAGTAGGTCTGAAGCTTTCTTT.

The V call is TRBV25-1, the J call TRBJ1-3; D possibly corresponds to TRBD1 (5 bases). CDR3 size: 15 residues. V shed 6 bases and J shed 2 bases, with 14 bases lying between them. The germline V gene has CDR1 MGHDK and CDR2 SYGVNS. Here the CDR3 DNA reads TGTGCCAGCAGCCGACCAGGGTCCGCTGGAAACACCATATATTTT. Its translation: CASSRPGSAGNTIYF.

This rearrangement joins TRBV10-3 to TRBJ1-1, with 9 nucleotides matching TRBD1. V gave up 6 bases and J gave up 2 bases; unmatched junction bases: 4. The CDR3 has 14 residues. Germline CDR1 is ENHRY and CDR2 is SYGVKD. CDR3: CAIRGGQGNTEAFF. The CDR3 region has the DNA TGTGCCATCAGGGGGGGACAGGGCAACACTGAAGCTTTCTTT.

Of note for this clone: Other DNA sequences in the same sample also yield this CDR3. The chain links TRBV6-5 to TRBJ2-5, with a tentative D call TRBD2 (6 bases). V was trimmed by 2 bases and J by 5 bases, leaving 9 bases between them. This CDR3 has 13 residues. In germline, CDR1 is MNHEY, CDR2 SVGAGI. The CDR3 loop reads CASSYAAGETQYF. The CDR3 region has the DNA TGTGCCAGCAGTTACGCTGCGGGGGAGACCCAGTACTTC.

This chain connects TRBV4-1 to TRBJ1-3; tentative D call: TRBD1 (6 bases). Trimming removed 1 base from V and 3 bases from J, with 13 bases in between. Germline assignment: CDR1 MGHRA and CDR2 YSYEKL. CDR3 length: 16 amino acids. The CDR3 region has the DNA TGCGCCAGCAGCCAAGTACAGGGCTTTTATGGAAACACCATATATTTT. This gives the protein CASSQVQGFYGNTIYF.

This sequence joins TRBV27 and TRBJ2-1; possibly TRBD2 for D (7 bases). The CDR3 sequence is 15 residues long. Deletions cut 4 bases from V and 4 bases from J, with 14 bases between. Germline CDR1 MNHEY, CDR2 SMNVEV (reference sequence). Here the CDR3 reads CASSSPGGLYNEQFF. The CDR3, as DNA: TGTGCCAGCAGTTCACCGGGGGGCCTTTACAATGAGCAGTTCTTC.

The chain carries TRBV5-1 and TRBJ2-7, with D possibly TRBD2 on 6 matching bases. The CDR3 has 14 amino acids. CDR1 is SGHRS, CDR2 YFSETQ, per germline. V was trimmed by 4 bases and J by 3 bases, leaving 14 bases between them. CDR3 DNA: TGCGCCAGCAGCATCGCGGGGCGAGGCTACGAGCAGTACTTC. Protein: CASSIAGRGYEQYF.

The J gene is TRBJ1-1, the V gene TRBV7-8; D may be TRBD1 (5 bases). There are 14 residues in the CDR3. V gave up 1 base and J gave up 1 base, with 7 bases separating them. Per germline, CDR1 SGHVS and CDR2 FQNEAQ. This chain's CDR3 is CASSLVGGNTEAFF. The CDR3 nucleotides read TGTGCCAGCAGCTTAGTTGGGGGGAACACTGAAGCTTTCTTT.

The chain employs TRBV6-2 or TRBV6-3 and TRBJ2-1; TRBD1 agrees at 9 bases. V shed 4 bases and J 4 bases; nucleotides not matched to a gene: 5. This CDR3 is built from 15 residues. CDR1 is MNHEY and CDR2 is SVGEGT in the germline V gene. CDR3 coding DNA: TGTGCCAGCAGTTCGGGGGACAGGGATTACAATGAGCAGTTCTTC. Protein sequence: CASSSGDRDYNEQFF.

This clone occurred once. This chain links TRBV4-1 with TRBJ1-3, with D possibly being TRBD1 (6 bases). Germline-derived CDR1 and CDR2 are MGHRA and YSYEKL. V lost 0 bases to trimming and J lost 1 base, with 10 bases between them. The CDR3 spans 16 residues. The CDR3 DNA reads as TGCGCCAGCAGCCAAGAGCCAGGGGTATCTGGAAACACCATATATTTT. This sequence encodes CASSQEPGVSGNTIYF.

The chain uses TRBV3-1 (or the pseudogene TRBV3-2) and TRBJ1-3, with D uncertain. V was cut by 4 bases and J by 3 bases, with 13 bases left in between. The CDR3 runs 15 residues. Germline V gene data show CDR1 as LGHDT and CDR2 as YNNKEL (reference sequence). The CDR3 reads CASSPLGPLGNTIYF. Here the CDR3 DNA reads TGTGCCAGCAGCCCGCTTGGACCTCTTGGAAACACCATATATTTT.

The chain recombines TRBV7-8 with TRBJ2-1, with D perhaps matching TRBD2 (6 bases). The germline gives CDR1 SGHVS, CDR2 FQNEAQ. V lost 2 bases and J 5 bases, leaving 10 bases between the germline ends. The CDR3 runs to 14 residues. The CDR3 coding sequence is TGTGCCAGCAGCTTACGGGAGACAGACAATGAGCAGTTCTTC. Its protein product is CASSLRETDNEQFF. Complete variable domain (other parts from reference TRBV7-8 and TRBJ2-1): GAGVSQSPRYKVAKRGQDVALRCDPISGHVSLFWYQQALGQGPEFLTYFQNEAQLDKSGLPSDRFFAERPEGSVSTLKIQRTQQEDSAVYLCASSLRETDNEQFFGPGTRLTVL.